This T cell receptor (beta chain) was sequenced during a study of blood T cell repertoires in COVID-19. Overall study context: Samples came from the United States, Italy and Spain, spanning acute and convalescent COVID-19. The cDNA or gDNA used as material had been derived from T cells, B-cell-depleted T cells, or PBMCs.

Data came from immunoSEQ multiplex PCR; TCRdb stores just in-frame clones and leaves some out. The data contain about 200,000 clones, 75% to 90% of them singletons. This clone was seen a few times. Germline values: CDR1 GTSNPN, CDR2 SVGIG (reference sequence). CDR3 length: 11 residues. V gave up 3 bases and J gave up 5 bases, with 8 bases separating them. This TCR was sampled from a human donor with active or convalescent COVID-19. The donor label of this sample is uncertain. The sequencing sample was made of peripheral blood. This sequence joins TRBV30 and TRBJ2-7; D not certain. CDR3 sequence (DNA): TGTGCCTGGAGCAATCAGAACGAGCAGTACTTC. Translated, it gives CAWSNQNEQYF.